These 10 T cell receptor beta chains originate from one sample sequenced in a study of chemoradiotherapy in HPV16-positive cancers. The repertoire was sequenced with immunoSEQ multiplex PCR; TCRdb's copy has only in-frame clones and lacks some. The sample has hundreds of clones; 82% are singletons. The source was tumor tissue, collected from a patient who underwent chemoradiotherapy. The receptors stem from a human donor with HPV-associated anogenital cancer.

The chain combines TRBV19 with TRBJ2-1; D call uncertain. Trimming stripped 6 bases from V and 0 bases from J, with 15 bases between. The CDR3 is made up of 16 amino acids. Germline V gene sequence: CDR1 LNHDA, CDR2 SQIVND (reference sequence). For the CDR3, the DNA is TGTGCCAGTAGCGGCGAGAAAAGGAGCTCCTACAATGAGCAGTTCTTC. Translating gives CASSGEKRSSYNEQFF.

V gene TRBV27 combines with J gene TRBJ2-1, with D maybe TRBD1 (5 bases). Trimming stripped 4 bases from V and 8 bases from J, with 9 bases between. This CDR3 is 12 amino acids long. Germline values: CDR1 MNHEY, CDR2 SMNVEV (reference sequence). DNA for the CDR3: TGTGCCAGCAGTTCAGGGTCCCATGAGCAGTTCTTC. It codes for CASSSGSHEQFF.

The chain is built from TRBV13 and TRBJ2-1; TRBD2 agrees at 14 bases. In germline, CDR1 is PRHDT, CDR2 FYEKMQ (reference sequence). The CDR3 sequence is 16 residues long. The V and J ends lost 5 bases and 4 bases, in that order; junction bases with no gene match: 4. The CDR3 nucleotides read TGTGCCAGCAGCGGGGGACTAGCGGGAGCATACAATGAGCAGTTCTTC. This gives the protein CASSGGLAGAYNEQFF.

A remark on this clone: A read error may produce the germline difference seen at one junction end. The chain is built from TRBV10-1 and TRBJ1-4, with a weak D call TRBD1 (5 bases). The length of the CDR3 is 15 residues. The germline V gene has CDR1 WNHNN and CDR2 SYGVQD (reference sequence). CDR3 region: CASRGGTLAKEKLFF. DNA for the CDR3: TGCGCCAGCAGGGGCGGGACGCTAGCTAAGGAAAAACTGTTTTTT.

V gene TRBV7-2 combines with J gene TRBJ2-4, with TRBD2 matching over 8 bases. Germline values: CDR1 SGHTA, CDR2 FQGNSA. There are 14 residues in the CDR3. After removal of 5 bases from V and 9 bases from J, the junction contained 9 bases not matched to a gene. The CDR3 DNA is TGTGCCAGCAGCCAAGGACTAGCAAATGGCATTCAGTACTTC. This sequence encodes CASSQGLANGIQYF.

The chain is built from TRBV5-6 and TRBJ2-1; no clear D. The CDR3 is 15 amino acids. V lost 0 bases and J 2 bases, leaving 9 bases between the germline ends. Looked up from germline, CDR1 is SGHDT and CDR2 is YYEEEE. CDR3 sequence: CASSLGDFPYNEQFF. For the CDR3, the DNA is TGTGCCAGCAGCTTGGGTGACTTCCCCTACAATGAGCAGTTCTTC.

J is TRBJ1-2 and V is TRBV28; D is uncertain. The CDR3 is 12 amino acids. CDR1 is MDHEN, CDR2 SYDVKM, per germline. Deletions cut 6 bases from V and 8 bases from J, with 13 bases between. The DNA for the CDR3 is TGTGCCAGCAGCACCGGAGGGTTGGGCTACACCTTC. Translation: CASSTGGLGYTF.

Within the sample, this clone is hyperexpanded. The chain is built from TRBV4-3 and TRBJ1-1; unclear D gene. V was pared by 0 bases and J by 3 bases, with 11 bases between. The CDR3 has 15 residues. The germline V gene encodes CDR1 LGHNA and CDR2 YSLEER. Here the CDR3 DNA reads TGCGCCAGCAGCCAAGACTCAGGAGGATACACTGAAGCTTTCTTT. Translating it yields CASSQDSGGYTEAFF.

About this clone itself: Other DNA sequences in this specimen translate into the identical CDR3. The rearrangement uses TRBV6-5 and TRBJ2-7; TRBD2 aligns across 10 bases. The CDR3 sequence is 15 residues long. J was trimmed by 5 bases and V by 0 bases; bases with no gene match: 4. Germline CDR1 is MNHEY and CDR2 is SVGAGI. CDR3 protein: CASSYSALAGDEQYF. Here the CDR3 DNA reads TGTGCCAGCAGTTACTCAGCGCTAGCGGGAGACGAGCAGTACTTC.

This clone rates as hyperexpanded. This chain links TRBV6-5 with TRBJ2-1; 9 bases line up with TRBD2. The CDR3 covers 15 residues. Per germline, CDR1 MNHEY and CDR2 SVGAGI. V lost 7 bases, J lost 7 bases, and 11 bases stayed unmatched. Written as DNA, the CDR3 is TGTGCCAGCATGTTGTCGCGGGGGGGCTTAAATGAGCAGTTCTTC. Its protein is CASMLSRGGLNEQFF.